A single sample is the source of the 11 T cell receptor beta chains below, sequenced in a study of prognosis after radiotherapy for stage I lung cancer. Genomic DNA yielded TCR beta CDR3, amplified by two-round multiplex PCR. The use of primers specific to each TRBV and TRBJ gene characterized first-round PCR. Each CDR3 protein gets one entry after TCRdb re-called the multiplex PCR reads with MiXCR. The sample yields about 15,000 distinct CDR3 sequences, about a sixth seen once. The sample here was PBMCs, taken before or after stereotactic body radiation therapy (not recorded which). The receptors were sampled from a donor at least 50 years old with non-small cell lung cancer.

The rearrangement links TRBV7-8 to TRBJ2-3; 12 nucleotides line up with TRBD2. With 3 bases clipped from V and 4 bases from J, the junction kept 2 bases outside the gene matches. CDR1 is SGHVS, CDR2 FQNEAQ, per germline. The CDR3 has 15 amino acids. This CDR3 is CASSLRTSGADTQYF. The CDR3 coding sequence is TGTGCCAGCAGCTTGCGGACTAGCGGGGCAGATACGCAGTATTTT. The entire variable domain, with the rest obtained from reference TRBV7-8 and TRBJ2-3, is as follows: GAGVSQSPRYKVAKRGQDVALRCDPISGHVSLFWYQQALGQGPEFLTYFQNEAQLDKSGLPSDRFFAERPEGSVSTLKIQRTQQEDSAVYLCASSLRTSGADTQYFGPGTRLTVL.

This clonotype is labeled medium-sized. The chain uses TRBV18 and TRBJ1-2; 9 bases align to TRBD1. Germline lookup yields CDR1 KGHSH and CDR2 LQKENI. Trimming cost V 3 bases and J 8 bases; bases outside gene matches: 4. The CDR3 is 13 amino acids. CDR3 nucleotides: TGTGCCAGCTCACCCGGACAGGGGTGGGGCTACACCTTC. Residues: CASSPGQGWGYTF.

This clonotype was recorded at least ten times. This chain uses TRBV18 with TRBJ2-5, with unresolved D. The V gene lost 0 bases and the J gene lost 4 bases, with 6 bases spanning the gap. This CDR3 spans 13 amino acids. The germline V gene has CDR1 KGHSH and CDR2 LQKENI. The CDR3 coding sequence is TGTGCCAGCTCACCACCAGGCGGAGAGACCCAGTACTTC. This translates into CASSPPGGETQYF.

This clonotype is labeled hyperexpanded. Germline and junction disagree at one end, which may indicate a read error. The J gene is TRBJ2-3, the V gene TRBV5-1; no firm D call. CDR3 length: 15 amino acids. Germline loops: CDR1 SGHRS, CDR2 YFSETQ. CDR3 sequence reads: CASSLGGRGTDTQYF. The CDR3 bases are TGTGCCAGCAGCTTAGGCGGACGTGGCACAGATACGCAGTATTTT.

Concerning this clonotype: One junction end disagrees with the germline gene, perhaps due to a read error. The V call is TRBV7-9, the J call TRBJ2-3; maybe TRBD2 (6 bases). Germline CDR1 SEHNR, CDR2 FQNEAQ (reference sequence). This CDR3 has 15 residues. As DNA, the CDR3 is TGTGCCAGCAGTAAACAGGAGGGGTTCACAGATACGCAGTTTTTT. It codes for CASSKQEGFTDTQFF.

This clonotype was detected ten times or more. V gene TRBV20-1 combines with J gene TRBJ2-3, with TRBD1 identical over 8 bases. CDR3 length equals 14 residues. Trimming took 6 bases from V and 0 from J; bases not matched to a gene: 5. CDR1 is DFQATT and CDR2 is SNEGSKA in the germline V gene (reference sequence). CDR3 region: CSAKTGASTDTQYF. As DNA, the CDR3 is TGCAGTGCCAAGACAGGGGCTAGCACAGATACGCAGTATTTT.

This clonotype occurred many times. The J gene is TRBJ2-5, the V gene TRBV18; 9 bases align to TRBD1. CDR1 and CDR2 (germline): KGHSH, LQKENI. CDR3 size: 13 residues. J was trimmed by 5 bases and V by 5 bases; bases with no gene match: 3. CDR3 in amino acids: CASSADRGETQYF. The DNA of the CDR3 is TGTGCCAGCTCAGCCGACAGGGGGGAGACCCAGTACTTC. Full variable domain (remainder filled in from reference TRBV18 and TRBJ2-5): NAGVMQNPRHLVRRRGQEARLRCSPMKGHSHVYWYRQLPEEGLKFMVYLQKENIIDESGMPKERFSAEFPKEGPSILRIQQVVRGDSAAYFCASSADRGETQYFGPGTRLLVL.

This clonotype was recorded at least ten times. The V and J genes are TRBV18 and TRBJ2-5; TRBD2 matches at 7 bases. This CDR3 is 13 amino acids long. The germline CDR1 and CDR2 sequences are KGHSH and LQKENI. V lost 3 bases and J lost 5; bases outside the gene matches: 3. As DNA, the CDR3 is TGTGCCAGCTCACCTCCTAGCGGTGAGACCCAGTACTTC. Its protein product is CASSPPSGETQYF.

The chain couples TRBV20-1 to TRBJ2-7; 9 bases match TRBD1. CDR1 is DFQATT, CDR2 SNEGSKA, per germline (reference sequence). The CDR3 totals 15 residues. The ends lost 2 bases at V and 3 bases at J; junction bases unmatched: 8. The DNA of the CDR3 is TGCAGTGCTAGAAACGGGACAGGGATTTTCTACGAGCAGTACTTC. It codes for CSARNGTGIFYEQYF.

The table lists this clonotype with many counts. The chain joins TRBV5-1 to TRBJ1-5, with D unresolved. The CDR3 is 15 residues long. From germline, CDR1 is SGHRS and CDR2 YFSETQ. Trimming left V 4 bases short and J 0 bases short, with 11 bases between. CDR3 DNA: TGCGCCAGCAGCCCGAATGGGTATAGCAATCAGCCCCAGCATTTT. It encodes CASSPNGYSNQPQHF. The full variable domain, in which reference TRBV5-1 and TRBJ1-5 provide the parts outside the CDR3, is KAGVTQTPRYLIKTRGQQVTLSCSPISGHRSVSWYQQTPGQGLQFLFEYFSETQRNKGNFPGRFSGRQFSNSRSEMNVSTLELGDSALYLCASSPNGYSNQPQHFGDGTRLSIL.

Comments on this clonotype: With a far larger clone one base away, a read error is the likely cause. The genes are TRBV6-2 or TRBV6-3 and TRBJ2-1; TRBD2 aligns across 9 bases. Germline V gene sequence: CDR1 MNHEY, CDR2 SVGEGT. This CDR3 region has 16 residues. The V and J ends lost 0 bases and 10 bases, in that order; junction bases with no gene match: 10. The CDR3 coding sequence is TGTGCCAGCAGTTACTCGCAGGGAGCGGGAGGCTACGAGCAGTTCTTC. Its translation is CASSYSQGAGGYEQFF.